This is a list of T cell receptor beta chains from one sample in a study of memory CD4+ T cells and cytomegalovirus serostatus. TCRdb keeps only in-frame clones here, not all; method: immunoSEQ multiplex PCR. The sample comprises about 50,000 clones, roughly 80% of which are singletons, and approximately 0.7% rests with the top ten. The sequenced sample consisted of memory CD4+ T cells from blood. The receptors were sampled from an adult in good health and CMV-seronegative. CDR3s include the opening cysteine and the closing phenylalanine or tryptophan. The D gene is left open where the match is weak.

>TRBJ2-1|.|TRBV5-4
CASSKPSYNEQFF
TGTGCCAGCAGCAAACCCTCGTACAATGAGCAGTTCTTC
>TRBJ2-7|.|TRBV9
CASSLRTDPYEQYF
TGTGCCAGCAGCCTCCGGACAGACCCCTACGAGCAGTACTTC
>TRBJ1-2|.|TRBV6-1
CASGQEENYGYTF
TGTGCCAGCGGTCAGGAGGAAAACTATGGCTACACCTTC
>TRBJ1-5|TRBD1|TRBV10-2
CATGTGNQPQHF
TGCGCCACCGGGACAGGGAACCAGCCCCAGCATTTT
>TRBJ2-1|.|TRBV4-2
CASSQVWDIDNEQFF
TGTGCCAGCAGCCAAGTCTGGGACATTGACAATGAGCAGTTCTTC
>TRBJ1-2|.|TRBV18
CASSPQDYGYTF
TGTGCCAGCTCACCCCAGGACTATGGCTACACCTTC
>TRBJ2-1|TRBD1|TRBV11-2
CASTLGATGYTYNEQFF
TGTGCCAGCACCTTGGGAGCGACAGGGTACACCTACAATGAGCAGTTCTTC
>TRBJ1-2|TRBD1|TRBV28
CASQQDRAYGYTF
TGTGCCAGTCAACAAGACAGGGCCTATGGCTACACCTTC
>TRBJ2-3|TRBD1|TRBV2
CASNRDRSTDTQYF
TGTGCCAGCAACCGGGACAGAAGCACAGATACGCAGTATTTT
>TRBJ2-2|.|TRBV6-6
CASTLYSTGELFF
TGTGCCAGCACCCTCTACAGCACCGGGGAGCTGTTTTTT
>TRBJ2-3|.|TRBV7-6
CASSLANGVLSTDTQYF
TGTGCCAGCAGCTTAGCGAACGGGGTTTTGAGCACAGATACGCAGTATTTT
>TRBJ2-2|.|TRBV5-1
CASSLAYGGGGADTGELFF
TGCGCCAGCAGCTTGGCGTACGGCGGAGGAGGGGCAGACACCGGGGAGCTGTTTTTT
>TRBJ2-2|TRBD2|TRBV7-3
CASSLSGSGNGELFF
TGTGCCAGCAGCTTAAGCGGGAGCGGGAACGGGGAGCTGTTTTTT
>TRBJ1-2|.|TRBV13
CASSLEGNYGYTF
TGTGCCAGCAGCTTAGAAGGAAACTATGGCTACACCTTC
>TRBJ1-5|TRBD1|TRBV28
CASSLKGQVPNQPQHF
TGTGCCAGCAGTTTAAAGGGACAGGTACCCAATCAGCCCCAGCATTTT
>TRBJ2-4|.|TRBV28
CASSPEGVAKNIQYF
TGTGCCAGCAGTCCAGAGGGGGTAGCCAAAAACATTCAGTACTTC
>TRBJ2-7|TRBD2|TRBV7-2
CASSLAMGLASYEQYF
TGTGCCAGCAGCTTAGCGATGGGACTAGCTTCCTACGAGCAGTACTTC
>TRBJ2-1|.|TRBV6-6
CASTLRGGAGGNEQFF
TGTGCCAGCACCCTCAGGGGGGGGGCTGGGGGCAATGAGCAGTTCTTC